Listed below are T cell receptor beta chains from one sample, sequenced in a study of blood T cells in healthy people across ages. TCRdb called the 5' RACE reads again in MiXCR, with one record for every CDR3 protein. There are about 650,000 distinct CDR3 sequences in the sample; approximately 31% occur only once, and 15% lies in the top ten. Sequencing used blood. The receptors derive from a woman older than 75 in good health. CDR3s include the opening cysteine and the closing phenylalanine or tryptophan. Fields, in order: D gene, V gene, J gene, clone size, CDR3 protein, CDR3 DNA. The D gene is left open where the match is weak. A clone size is listed for some rows: how often the clone was seen (once, few, many), or a class if it is expanded.

.	TRBV6-2/TRBV6-3	TRBJ2-5	.	CASKGGGNPRGTQYF	TGTGCCAGCAAGGGCGGAGGGAATCCCCGGGGGACCCAGTACTTC
TRBD1	TRBV3-1	TRBJ1-1	few	CASSRDSGQGTEAFF	TGTGCCAGCAGCCGGGACTCTGGACAGGGGACTGAAGCTTTCTTT
TRBD1	TRBV10-3	TRBJ2-1	many	CATCRDRGIEQFF	TGTGCCACCTGCCGGGACAGGGGGATTGAGCAGTTCTTC
.	TRBV2	TRBJ2-5	many	CASSGARETQYF	TGTGCCAGCAGTGGGGCTCGGGAGACCCAGTACTTC
.	TRBV7-3	TRBJ1-2	.	CASSPYRKTNYGYTF	TGTGCCAGCAGCCCCTACAGAAAAACTAACTATGGCTACACCTTC
.	TRBV18	TRBJ2-7	.	CASSLGGGPLGGEQCF	TGTGCCAGCTCACTGGGCGGCGGCCCCTTAGGGGGAGAGCAGTGCTTC
.	TRBV30	TRBJ2-1	.	CAWSVGGDNEQFF	TGTGCCTGGAGTGTAGGTGGGGACAATGAGCAGTTCTTC
.	TRBV5-5	TRBJ2-7	.	CASSPDTIGYEQYF	TGTGCCAGCAGCCCCGACACAATCGGGTACGAGCAGTACTTC
.	TRBV5-1	TRBJ1-2	many	CASSQGLSGANYGYTF	TGCGCCAGCAGCCAGGGTTTAAGCGGGGCTAACTATGGCTACACCTTC
.	TRBV28	TRBJ1-4	few	CASSPGPRREKLFF	TGTGCCAGCAGCCCCGGGCCCCGGAGAGAAAAACTGTTTTTT
.	TRBV19	TRBJ2-5	once	CASSMAPQGGKETQYF	TGTGCCAGTAGTATGGCGCCCCAGGGTGGAAAGGAGACCCAGTACTTC
.	TRBV7-3	TRBJ2-5	many	CASSSVGALVRAPETQYF	TGTGCCAGCAGCTCCGTTGGGGCTCTCGTGAGGGCGCCGGAGACCCAGTACTTC
.	TRBV7-2	TRBJ2-3	many	CASSSPSRTDTQYF	TGTGCCAGCAGCTCCCCGTCGAGGACAGATACGCAGTATTTT
.	TRBV4-3	TRBJ1-2	few	CASSQGKNYGYTF	TGCGCCAGCAGCCAAGGGAAAAACTATGGCTACACCTTC
TRBD1	TRBV28	TRBJ1-2	many	CASSRIRTGGNYGYTF	TGTGCCAGCAGCCGAATTCGGACAGGGGGAAACTATGGCTACACCTTC
.	TRBV7-2	TRBJ2-2	few	CLTRGGGSTGELFF	TGTCTCACAAGGGGGGGGGGCAGCACCGGGGAGCTGTTTTTT
.	TRBV5-1	TRBJ2-1	.	CASSWAWSSYNEQFF	TGCGCCAGCAGCTGGGCCTGGAGCTCCTACAATGAGCAGTTCTTC
TRBD1	TRBV7-8	TRBJ2-3	few	CASSTDRLSTDTQYF	TGTGCCAGCAGCACGGACAGGCTTAGCACAGATACGCAGTATTTT
TRBD2	TRBV10-3	TRBJ2-1	.	CAISESASGPSDEQFF	TGTGCCATCAGTGAGTCAGCTAGCGGGCCCAGTGATGAGCAGTTCTTC
.	TRBV20-1	TRBJ2-7	many	CSARDRRRNYEQYF	TGCAGTGCTAGAGATCGTAGGCGGAACTACGAGCAGTACTTC
.	TRBV12-3/TRBV12-4	TRBJ2-7	.	CASSQVRDFIGGYEQYF	TGTGCCAGCAGCCAAGTCCGGGACTTTATCGGGGGTTACGAGCAGTACTTC
.	TRBV6-1	TRBJ1-2	few	CASSLRVEGYTF	TGTGCCAGCAGTCTACGGGTGGAAGGCTACACCTTC
.	TRBV20-1	TRBJ1-1	many	CSASPLMNTEAFF	TGCAGTGCTAGCCCCTTGATGAACACTGAAGCTTTCTTT
.	TRBV20-1	TRBJ1-2	many	CSAPGYDGYTF	TGCAGTGCTCCAGGGTACGATGGCTACACCTTC
TRBD2	TRBV25-1	TRBJ2-7	few	CASSGFRGGLYNEQYF	TGTGCCAGCAGTGGATTCCGCGGGGGTCTCTACAATGAGCAGTACTTC
.	TRBV19	TRBJ1-4	few	CASSIETSTNEKLFF	TGTGCCAGTAGTATAGAAACCTCAACTAATGAAAAACTGTTTTTT
.	TRBV28	TRBJ2-2	.	CASSFPDLNTGELFF	TGTGCCAGCAGTTTCCCGGATCTGAACACCGGGGAGCTGTTTTTT
.	TRBV5-1	TRBJ2-3	many	CASSSTGPTDTQYF	TGCGCCAGCAGCTCGACAGGACCTACAGATACGCAGTATTTT
.	TRBV30	TRBJ2-5	few	CAWSIKETQYF	TGTGCCTGGAGTATAAAGGAGACCCAGTACTTC
.	TRBV10-3	TRBJ2-7	many	CAISGGAAGRYEQYF	TGTGCCATCAGTGGAGGCGCTGCAGGAAGGTACGAGCAGTACTTC
.	TRBV7-2	TRBJ2-5	many	CASSTPWETQYF	TGTGCCAGCAGTACCCCGTGGGAGACCCAGTACTTC
.	TRBV6-6	TRBJ1-1	many	CASSSLGGNTEAFF	TGTGCCAGCAGTAGTCTTGGGGGTAACACTGAAGCTTTCTTT
TRBD1	TRBV7-3	TRBJ2-1	many	CASTLGQGHNEQFF	TGTGCCAGCACCCTAGGACAGGGCCACAATGAGCAGTTCTTC
TRBD1	TRBV18	TRBJ2-2	.	CASSQGTGTNTGELFF	TGTGCCAGCTCACAAGGGACAGGAACGAACACCGGGGAGCTGTTTTTT
.	TRBV30	TRBJ1-4	many	CAGTGQRVEKLFF	TGTGCCGGTACAGGGCAACGGGTTGAAAAACTGTTTTTT
TRBD1	TRBV25-1	TRBJ1-6	many	CASSDSDRGRSPLHF	TGTGCCAGCAGTGATTCGGACAGGGGGCGTTCACCCCTCCACTTT
TRBD1	TRBV27	TRBJ1-1	few	CASSLLSGGTGGYAEAFF	TGTGCCAGCAGTCTCCTCTCTGGGGGGACAGGGGGCTACGCTGAAGCTTTCTTT
TRBD1	TRBV6-4	TRBJ2-3	many	CASSGGQGPLDTQYF	TGTGCCAGCAGTGGAGGACAGGGACCACTCGATACGCAGTATTTT
TRBD2	TRBV7-3	TRBJ2-1	.	CASSLVVGGGHNEQFF	TGTGCCAGCAGCTTAGTGGTCGGGGGGGGTCACAATGAGCAGTTCTTC
TRBD2	TRBV20-1	TRBJ2-2	.	CSARKSGGYTGELFF	TGCAGTGCTAGAAAGAGCGGGGGCTACACCGGGGAGCTGTTTTTT
.	TRBV30	TRBJ1-5	few	CAWSTGRDQPQHF	TGTGCCTGGAGTACAGGGCGCGATCAGCCCCAGCATTTT
.	TRBV7-2	TRBJ2-5	many	CASSLESRGWGQETQYF	TGTGCCAGCAGCTTAGAGTCTCGGGGGTGGGGCCAAGAGACCCAGTACTTC
TRBD2	TRBV29-1	TRBJ2-3	.	CSVEGPSGSLDTQYF	TGCAGCGTTGAGGGGCCTAGCGGGAGTCTCGATACGCAGTATTTT
TRBD2	TRBV7-3	TRBJ2-1	.	CASSDGLADYNEQFF	TGTGCCAGCAGCGACGGACTAGCCGACTACAATGAGCAGTTCTTC
.	TRBV20-1	TRBJ1-2	many	CSAKGGAGYGYTF	TGCAGTGCCAAGGGAGGGGCGGGCTATGGCTACACCTTC
TRBD2	TRBV6-2/TRBV6-3	TRBJ2-4	few	CASSYGGGAAKNIQYF	TGTGCCAGCAGTTATGGCGGGGGGGCGGCCAAAAACATTCAGTACTTC
TRBD1	TRBV7-2	TRBJ2-1	many	CASSLNRGSYNEQFF	TGTGCCAGCAGCTTAAACAGGGGGTCCTACAATGAGCAGTTCTTC
TRBD2	TRBV18	TRBJ2-3	many	CASSPPGTSAPDTQYF	TGTGCCAGCTCACCACCCGGGACTAGCGCTCCAGATACGCAGTATTTT
.	TRBV20-1	TRBJ2-7	many	CSAISRGQGYYEQYF	TGCAGTGCTATATCCCGGGGCCAGGGGTACTACGAGCAGTACTTC
TRBD1	TRBV7-2	TRBJ1-2	many	CASTHAGGGDYGYTF	TGTGCCAGCACTCACGCGGGAGGGGGCGACTATGGCTACACCTTC